Sequencing of this T cell receptor (beta chain) was carried out in a study of CD8 T cell repertoires and HIV-1 epitope variants. Overall study context: Controls were a CMV, EBV and flu pool, Ebola AY9, and no peptide.

CDR1 and CDR2 (germline): SQVTM, ANQGSEA. The CDR3 runs to 13 residues. V was clipped by 3 bases and J by 6 bases; unmatched bases: 6. On the immunoSEQ platform, TCR beta CDR3s were sequenced at survey depth. Using immunoSEQ multiplex PCR, the repertoire was profiled, and TCRdb retains in-frame clones only, with some absent. Seen here are some 5,600 clones, about 65% observed once, and the top ten hold more than 35%. This clone has a single count. The antigen is unknown. V gene TRBV29-1 combines with J gene TRBJ2-5, with TRBD1 identical over 8 bases. This TCR came from a male donor with HIV. Sequenced: cultured CD8+ T cells derived from PBMCs. The CDR3 bases are TGCAGCGTTGAGACAGGGGTAGGAAAGACCCAGTACTTC. This translates into CSVETGVGKTQYF.